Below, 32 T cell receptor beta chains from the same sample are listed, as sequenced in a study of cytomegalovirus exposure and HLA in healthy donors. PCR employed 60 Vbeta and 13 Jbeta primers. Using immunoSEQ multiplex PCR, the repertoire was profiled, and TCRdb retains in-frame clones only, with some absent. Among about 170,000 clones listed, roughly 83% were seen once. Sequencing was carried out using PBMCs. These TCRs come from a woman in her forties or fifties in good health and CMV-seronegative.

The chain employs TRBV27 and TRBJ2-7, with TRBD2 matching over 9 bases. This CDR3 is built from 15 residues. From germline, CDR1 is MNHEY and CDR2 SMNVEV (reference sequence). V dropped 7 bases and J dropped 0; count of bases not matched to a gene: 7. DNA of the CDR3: TGTGCCAGCACCCAGACTAGCGGCAGCTCCTACGAGCAGTACTTC. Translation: CASTQTSGSSYEQYF.

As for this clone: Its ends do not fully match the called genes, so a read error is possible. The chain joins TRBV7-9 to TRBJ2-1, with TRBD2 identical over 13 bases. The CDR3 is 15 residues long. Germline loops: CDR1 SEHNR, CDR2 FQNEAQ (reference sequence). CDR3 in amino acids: CSSSWRTSGGVEQFF. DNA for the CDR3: TGTTCCAGCAGCTGGAGGACTAGCGGGGGTGTTGAGCAGTTCTTC.

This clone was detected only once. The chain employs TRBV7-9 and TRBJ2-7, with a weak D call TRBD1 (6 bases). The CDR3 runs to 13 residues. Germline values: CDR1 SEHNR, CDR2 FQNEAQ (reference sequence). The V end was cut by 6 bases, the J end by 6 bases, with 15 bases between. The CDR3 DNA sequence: TGTGCCAGCAGACGAGAGGGGGACATCGAGCAGTACTTC. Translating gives CASRREGDIEQYF.

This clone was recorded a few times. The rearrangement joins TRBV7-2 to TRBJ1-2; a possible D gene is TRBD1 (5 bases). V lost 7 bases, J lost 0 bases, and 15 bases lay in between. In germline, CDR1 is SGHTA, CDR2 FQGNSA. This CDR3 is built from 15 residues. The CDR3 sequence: CASTSGGRANYGYTF. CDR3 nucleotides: TGTGCCAGCACCTCGGGGGGGAGGGCTAACTATGGCTACACCTTC.

The CDR3, as DNA: TGTGCCAGTAGTTTATATCGGGGGGGCAATCAGCCCCAGCATTTT. Protein: CASSLYRGGNQPQHF. This chain joins TRBV19 and TRBJ1-5; D might be TRBD1 (5 bases). The ends were cut back, 5 bases at V and 2 bases at J, with 13 bases in the middle. CDR1 and CDR2 (germline): LNHDA, SQIVND (reference sequence). CDR3 length: 15 amino acids.

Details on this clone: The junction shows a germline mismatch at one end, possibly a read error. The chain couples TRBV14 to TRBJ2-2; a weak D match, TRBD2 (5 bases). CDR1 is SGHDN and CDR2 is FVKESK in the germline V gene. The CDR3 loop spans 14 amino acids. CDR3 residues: CASSQRGSTGELFF. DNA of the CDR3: TGTGCCAGCAGCCAACGTGGGAGTACCGGAGAGCTGTTTTTT.

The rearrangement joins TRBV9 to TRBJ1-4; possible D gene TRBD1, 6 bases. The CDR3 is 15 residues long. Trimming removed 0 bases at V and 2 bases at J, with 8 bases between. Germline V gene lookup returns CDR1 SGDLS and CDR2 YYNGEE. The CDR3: CASSVGQGTNEKLFF. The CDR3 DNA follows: TGTGCCAGCAGCGTAGGTCAGGGGACTAATGAAAAACTGTTTTTT.

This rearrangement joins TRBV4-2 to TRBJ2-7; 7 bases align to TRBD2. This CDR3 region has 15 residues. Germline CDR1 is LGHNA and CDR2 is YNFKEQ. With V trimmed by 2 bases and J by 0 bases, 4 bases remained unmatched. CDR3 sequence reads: CASSQQIAGSYEQYF. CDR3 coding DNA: TGTGCCAGCAGCCAACAAATAGCGGGCTCCTACGAGCAGTACTTC.

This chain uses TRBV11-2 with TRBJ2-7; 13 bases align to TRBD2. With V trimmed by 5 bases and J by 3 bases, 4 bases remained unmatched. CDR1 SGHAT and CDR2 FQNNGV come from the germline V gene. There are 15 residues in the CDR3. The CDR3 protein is CASSVLAGGNYEQYF. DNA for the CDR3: TGTGCCAGCAGCGTACTAGCGGGAGGGAACTACGAGCAGTACTTC.

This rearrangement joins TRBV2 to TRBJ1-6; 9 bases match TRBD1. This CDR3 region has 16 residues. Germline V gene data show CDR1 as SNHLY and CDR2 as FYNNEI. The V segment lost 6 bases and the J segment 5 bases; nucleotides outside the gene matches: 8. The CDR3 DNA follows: TGTGCCAGCAGAGTACAGGGGGCCCTGGATAATTCACCCCTCCACTTT. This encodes CASRVQGALDNSPLHF. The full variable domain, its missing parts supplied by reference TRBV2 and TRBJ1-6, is EPEVTQTPSHQVTQMGQEVILRCVPISNHLYFYWYRQILGQKVEFLVSFYNNEISEKSEIFDDQFSVERPDGSNFTLKIRSTKLEDSAMYFCASRVQGALDNSPLHFGNGTRLTVT.

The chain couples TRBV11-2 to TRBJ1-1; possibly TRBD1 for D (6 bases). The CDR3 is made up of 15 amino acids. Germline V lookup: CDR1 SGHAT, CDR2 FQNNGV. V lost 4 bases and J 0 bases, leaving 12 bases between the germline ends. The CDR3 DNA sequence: TGTGCCAGCAGCTCTCAGGGGAGATTGAACACTGAAGCTTTCTTT. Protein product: CASSSQGRLNTEAFF.

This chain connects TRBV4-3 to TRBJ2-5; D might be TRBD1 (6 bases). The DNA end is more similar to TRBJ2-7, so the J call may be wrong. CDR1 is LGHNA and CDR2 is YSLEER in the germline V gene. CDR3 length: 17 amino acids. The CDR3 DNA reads TGCGCCAGCAGCCAAGACGTTGCCAGGGGTCTTACCTACGAGCAGTACTTC. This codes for CASSQDVARGLTYEQYF.

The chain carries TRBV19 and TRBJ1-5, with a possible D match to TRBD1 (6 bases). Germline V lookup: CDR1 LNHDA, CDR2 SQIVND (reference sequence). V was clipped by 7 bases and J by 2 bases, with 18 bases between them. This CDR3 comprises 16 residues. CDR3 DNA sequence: TGTGCCAGTACCAATCGGGGGGCTTCCCGCAATCAGCCCCAGCATTTT. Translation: CASTNRGASRNQPQHF. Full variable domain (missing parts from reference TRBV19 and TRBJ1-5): DGGITQSPKYLFRKEGQNVTLSCEQNLNHDAMYWYRQDPGQGLRLIYYSQIVNDFQKGDIAEGYSVSREKKESFPLTVTSAQKNPTAFYLCASTNRGASRNQPQHFGDGTRLSIL.

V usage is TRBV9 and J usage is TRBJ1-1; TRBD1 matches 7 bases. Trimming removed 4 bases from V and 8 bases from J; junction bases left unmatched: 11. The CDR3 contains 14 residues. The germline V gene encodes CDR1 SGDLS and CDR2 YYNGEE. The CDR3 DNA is TGTGCCAGCAGCCCCCGGGACAGCAAAGGGGAAGCTTTCTTT. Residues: CASSPRDSKGEAFF.

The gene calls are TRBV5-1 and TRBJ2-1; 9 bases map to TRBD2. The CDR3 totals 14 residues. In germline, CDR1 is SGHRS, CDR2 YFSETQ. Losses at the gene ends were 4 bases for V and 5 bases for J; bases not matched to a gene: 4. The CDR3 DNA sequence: TGCGCCAGCAGCCCAGCTAGCGGGAACAATGAGCAGTTCTTC. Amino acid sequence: CASSPASGNNEQFF.

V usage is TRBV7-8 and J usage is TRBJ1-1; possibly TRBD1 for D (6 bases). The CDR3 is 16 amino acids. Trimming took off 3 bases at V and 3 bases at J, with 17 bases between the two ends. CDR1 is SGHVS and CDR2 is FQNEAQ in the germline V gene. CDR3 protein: CASSLRRGPVDTEAFF. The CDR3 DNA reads TGTGCCAGCAGCTTGAGGCGGGGGCCAGTGGACACTGAAGCTTTCTTT.

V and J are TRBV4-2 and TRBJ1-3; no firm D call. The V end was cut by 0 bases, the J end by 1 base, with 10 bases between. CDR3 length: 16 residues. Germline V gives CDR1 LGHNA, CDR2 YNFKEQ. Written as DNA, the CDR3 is TGTGCCAGCAGCCAAGATAGCCGGGGATCTGGAAACACCATATATTTT. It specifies CASSQDSRGSGNTIYF.

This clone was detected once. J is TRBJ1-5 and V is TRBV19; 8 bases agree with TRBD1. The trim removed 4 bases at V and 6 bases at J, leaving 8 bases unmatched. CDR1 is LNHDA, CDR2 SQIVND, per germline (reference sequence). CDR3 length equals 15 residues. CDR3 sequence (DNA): TGTGCCAGTAGTACCGGACAGGGCGGCGGTCAGCCCCAGCATTTT. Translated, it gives CASSTGQGGGQPQHF.

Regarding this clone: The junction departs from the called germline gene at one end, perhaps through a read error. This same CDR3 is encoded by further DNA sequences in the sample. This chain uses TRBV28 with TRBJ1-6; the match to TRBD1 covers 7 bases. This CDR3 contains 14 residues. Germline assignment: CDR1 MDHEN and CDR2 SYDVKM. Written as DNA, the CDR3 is TGTGCCAGCAGGGGACAGTCCTATAATTCCCCCCTCCACTTT. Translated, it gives CASRGQSYNSPLHF. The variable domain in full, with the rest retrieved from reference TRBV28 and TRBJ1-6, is DVKVTQSSRYLVKRTGEKVFLECVQDMDHENMFWYRQDPGLGLRLIYFSYDVKMKEKGDIPEGYSVSREKKERFSLILESASTNQTSMYLCASRGQSYNSPLHFGNGTRLTVT.

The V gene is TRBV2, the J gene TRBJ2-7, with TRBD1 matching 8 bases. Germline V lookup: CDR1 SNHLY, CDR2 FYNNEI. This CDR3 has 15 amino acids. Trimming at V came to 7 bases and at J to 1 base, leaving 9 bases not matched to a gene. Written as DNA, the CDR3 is TGTGCCAGCACCGCCGGGACAGGTGGATCCTACGAGCAGTACTTC. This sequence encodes CASTAGTGGSYEQYF.

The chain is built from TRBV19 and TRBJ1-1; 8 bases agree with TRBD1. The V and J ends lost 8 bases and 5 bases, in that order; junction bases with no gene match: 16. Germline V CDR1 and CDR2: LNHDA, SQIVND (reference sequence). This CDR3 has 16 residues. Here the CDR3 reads CASSIPGQASRTEAFF. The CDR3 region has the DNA TGTGCCAGTTCTATACCGGGACAGGCCTCGAGGACTGAAGCTTTCTTT.

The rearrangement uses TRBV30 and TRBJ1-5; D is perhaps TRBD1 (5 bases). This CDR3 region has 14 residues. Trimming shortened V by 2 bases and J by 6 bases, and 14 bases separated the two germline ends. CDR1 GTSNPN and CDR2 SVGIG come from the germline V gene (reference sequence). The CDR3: CAWSTGLGGQPQHF. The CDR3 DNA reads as TGTGCCTGGAGTACAGGCTTGGGGGGTCAGCCCCAGCATTTT.

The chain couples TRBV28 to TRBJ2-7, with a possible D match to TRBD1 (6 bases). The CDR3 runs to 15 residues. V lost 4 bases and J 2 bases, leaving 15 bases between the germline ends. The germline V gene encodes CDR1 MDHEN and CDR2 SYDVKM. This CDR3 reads CASSSLRGQTYEQYF. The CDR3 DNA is TGTGCCAGCAGTTCACTGCGCGGACAGACCTACGAGCAGTACTTC.

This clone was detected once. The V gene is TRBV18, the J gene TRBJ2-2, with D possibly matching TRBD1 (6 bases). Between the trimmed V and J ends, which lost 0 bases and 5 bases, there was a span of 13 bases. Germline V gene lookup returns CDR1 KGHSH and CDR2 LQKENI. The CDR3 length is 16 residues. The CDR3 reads CASSPPTTGRTGELFF. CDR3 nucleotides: TGTGCCAGCTCACCACCGACAACAGGGAGAACCGGGGAGCTGTTTTTT.

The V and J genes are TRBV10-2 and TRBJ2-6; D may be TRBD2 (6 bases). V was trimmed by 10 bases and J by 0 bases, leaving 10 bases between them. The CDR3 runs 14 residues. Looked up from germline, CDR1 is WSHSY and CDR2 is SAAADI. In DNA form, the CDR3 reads TGCGCCACGAACGGGGGCTCTGGGGCCAACGTCCTGACTTTC. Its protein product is CATNGGSGANVLTF.

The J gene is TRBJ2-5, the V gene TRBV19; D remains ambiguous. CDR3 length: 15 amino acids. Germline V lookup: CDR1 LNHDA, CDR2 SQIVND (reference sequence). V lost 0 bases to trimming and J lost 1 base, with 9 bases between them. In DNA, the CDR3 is TGTGCCAGTAGTATAGATGGTCCCGGCCAAGAGACCCAGTACTTC. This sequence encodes CASSIDGPGQETQYF.

The CDR3 region has the DNA TGTGCCAGCAGCTTGCAGGGCACAACTAATGAAAAACTGTTTTTT. Encoded protein: CASSLQGTTNEKLFF. The chain uses TRBV7-2 and TRBJ1-4, with a possible D match to TRBD1 (5 bases). V lost 3 bases and J lost 0, with 8 bases in between. The CDR3 runs 15 residues. CDR1 and CDR2 from the germline V gene are SGHTA and FQGNSA.

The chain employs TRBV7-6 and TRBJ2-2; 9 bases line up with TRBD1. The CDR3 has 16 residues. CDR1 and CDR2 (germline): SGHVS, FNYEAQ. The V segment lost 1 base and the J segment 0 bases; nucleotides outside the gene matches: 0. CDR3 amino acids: CASSLGTGANTGELFF. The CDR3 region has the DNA TGTGCCAGCAGCTTAGGGACAGGGGCGAACACCGGGGAGCTGTTTTTT.

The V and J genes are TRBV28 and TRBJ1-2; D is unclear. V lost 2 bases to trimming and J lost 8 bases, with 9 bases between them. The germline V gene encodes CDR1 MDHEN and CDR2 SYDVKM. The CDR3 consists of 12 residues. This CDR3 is CASSLRWSGYTF. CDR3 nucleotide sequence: TGTGCCAGCAGTTTAAGGTGGAGCGGCTACACCTTC.

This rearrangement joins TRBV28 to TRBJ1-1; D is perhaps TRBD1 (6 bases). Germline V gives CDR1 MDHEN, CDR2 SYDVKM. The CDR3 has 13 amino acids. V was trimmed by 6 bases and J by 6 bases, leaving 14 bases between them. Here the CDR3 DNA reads TGTGCCAGCAGGGTGGGGGCGGTCCCTGAAGCTTTCTTT. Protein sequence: CASRVGAVPEAFF.

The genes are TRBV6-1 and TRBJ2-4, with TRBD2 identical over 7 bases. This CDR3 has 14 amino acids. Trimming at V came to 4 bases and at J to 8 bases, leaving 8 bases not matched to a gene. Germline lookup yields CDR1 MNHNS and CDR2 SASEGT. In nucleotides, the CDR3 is TGTGCCAGCAGTGGCCCCTTGGGAGGGGACATTCAGTACTTC. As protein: CASSGPLGGDIQYF.

The CDR3 region has the DNA TGTGCCTGGAGTGGCACTTCCGGAAACACCATATATTTT. This encodes CAWSGTSGNTIYF. This rearrangement joins TRBV30 to TRBJ1-3; the D is unclear. The germline gives CDR1 GTSNPN, CDR2 SVGIG (reference sequence). The V and J ends lost 1 base and 4 bases respectively, with 8 bases between them. The CDR3 is 13 residues long.